This entry describes one T cell receptor beta chain. The CDR3 extends over 13 amino acids. The V end was cut by 0 bases, the J end by 2 bases, with 5 bases between. Germline V lookup: CDR1 SGHDT, CDR2 YYEEEE. The sample originates from a study of blood T cell repertoires in COVID-19. Study context: PBMCs, B-cell-depleted T cells, or T cells provided the cDNA or gDNA that made up the material.

The repertoire was sequenced with immunoSEQ multiplex PCR; TCRdb's copy has only in-frame clones and lacks some. Of around 200,000 clones in the sample, around 83% are singletons; the top ten hold around 5.2%. The sample comprised peripheral blood. The V and J genes are TRBV5-6 and TRBJ1-2; the D is unclear. This sequence was found in an elderly woman with acute or convalescent COVID-19. CDR3 loop: CASSLEQNYGYTF. As DNA, the CDR3 is TGTGCCAGCAGCTTGGAACAGAACTATGGCTACACCTTC.